This TCR beta chain was sequenced during a study of T cell responses to AZD1222 COVID-19 vaccine. Germline-derived CDR1 and CDR2 are SGHTA and FQGNSA. V was pared by 3 bases and J by 8 bases, with 5 bases of the junction left unmatched. The CDR3 contains 15 residues. Data came from immunoSEQ multiplex PCR; TCRdb stores just in-frame clones and leaves some out. The data hold fewer than 200,000 clones, with 85% to 95% observed a single time. A single count supports this clone. This sample comprised peripheral blood, obtained on day 0 of AZD1222 vaccination. This receptor was taken from an adult in good health. The chain combines TRBV7-2 with TRBJ1-6; 9 nucleotides match TRBD1. CDR3 in DNA: TGTGCCAGCAGCTTGTGGGGACAGGGTGATTCACCCCTCCACTTT. Its translation: CASSLWGQGDSPLHF.